This is a list of T cell receptor beta chains from one sample in a study of blood T cell repertoires in COVID-19. Data came from immunoSEQ multiplex PCR; TCRdb stores just in-frame clones and leaves some out. The sample includes about 190,000 clones, about four fifths of them seen just once. The source material was peripheral blood. These receptors came from a man aged 60-69 years with acute or convalescent COVID-19. CDR3s include the opening cysteine and the closing phenylalanine or tryptophan. The order of the fields is CDR3 DNA, CDR3 protein, V gene, J gene, clone size, D gene. A D gene is named only where the DNA matches it firmly. Clone size is given for some rows only: seen once, a few or many times, or a class if the clone is expanded.

TGTGCCAGCAGCTTAGGGCCAAACTATGGCTACACCTTC	CASSLGPNYGYTF	TRBV7-9	TRBJ1-2	.	.
TGTGCCAGCAGCTCCGACAGTGCGTTAAACACCGGGGAGCTGTTTTTT	CASSSDSALNTGELFF	TRBV7-9	TRBJ2-2	.	.
TGTGCCAGCAGCTTTACTAGCGGGGCGGTCGAGCAGTACTTC	CASSFTSGAVEQYF	TRBV5-5	TRBJ2-7	.	TRBD2
TGTGCCAGCAGCTTTGGTCAGGGTGGGGAGACCCAGTACTTC	CASSFGQGGETQYF	TRBV11-2	TRBJ2-5	.	.
TGCAGCGTTGATGCGAACTCCTACAATGAGCAGTTCTTC	CSVDANSYNEQFF	TRBV29-1	TRBJ2-1	.	.
TGCGCCAGCAGTCAATCGAGGCGTCCTAACTATGGCTACACCTTC	CASSQSRRPNYGYTF	TRBV23-1	TRBJ1-2	.	.
TGCGCCAGCAGCCAAGCGGGCGGGAGAGGCTCCTACAATGAGCAGTTCTTC	CASSQAGGRGSYNEQFF	TRBV4-1	TRBJ2-1	.	TRBD2
TGTGCCAGCAGCCAAGATAGTAGGGCCACTAGCGGGGGCAATGAGCAGTTCTTC	CASSQDSRATSGGNEQFF	TRBV4-2	TRBJ2-1	.	TRBD2
TGTGCCAGCAGCGTAGCTAGTGTGGTAGATACGCAGTATTTT	CASSVASVVDTQYF	TRBV9	TRBJ2-3	.	.
TGTGCCAGTAGTATGAGGTCCTCGGGAAACAATGAGCAGTTCTTC	CASSMRSSGNNEQFF	TRBV19	TRBJ2-1	once	.
TGTGCCAGCAGCCTCCGAAGGGGCACTGAAGCTTTCTTT	CASSLRRGTEAFF	TRBV5-5	TRBJ1-1	.	.
TGTGCCAGCAGTTACTCCGGGGGTGACGGCTACACCTTC	CASSYSGGDGYTF	TRBV6-6	TRBJ1-2	.	.
TGTGCCAGCAGCTTAGAGCGGGCCGGGGGCTACACCTTC	CASSLERAGGYTF	TRBV7-2	TRBJ1-2	.	.
TGTGCCATCAACTCTGACCGGGACACCCAATATTCACCCCTCCACTTT	CAINSDRDTQYSPLHF	TRBV10-3	TRBJ1-6	.	.
TGTGCCAGCAGCCATTCCTTCCGGGACAGGGGCCACAATGAGCAGTTCTTC	CASSHSFRDRGHNEQFF	TRBV7-2	TRBJ2-1	few	TRBD1
TGTGCCAGCAGTCGGTCCAGGGTGGTTGATGGCTACACCTTC	CASSRSRVVDGYTF	TRBV6-5	TRBJ1-2	.	.
TGTGCCAGCGGGCCCCAGCGGAGCTCCTACAATGAGCAGTTCTTC	CASGPQRSSYNEQFF	TRBV2	TRBJ2-1	.	.
TGCGCCAGCAGCTTGGCCAGGGGTGTCGGCTACGAGCAGTACTTC	CASSLARGVGYEQYF	TRBV5-1	TRBJ2-7	.	.
TGTGCCAGCAGCTTCGACACAGGGGGCCGTAACTATGGCTACACCTTC	CASSFDTGGRNYGYTF	TRBV9	TRBJ1-2	.	TRBD1
TGTGCCAGCAGTAGCGGGGGGGCGTTTCTCTACGAGCAGTACTTC	CASSSGGAFLYEQYF	TRBV6-5	TRBJ2-7	.	TRBD2
TGCGCCAGCAGGTCGGTGCGGGGTAACACCGGGGAGCTGTTTTTT	CASRSVRGNTGELFF	TRBV4-1	TRBJ2-2	.	.
TGTGCCAGCTCACTAGGACGAAGACGGACAGGGGGCGTATACGAGCAGTACTTC	CASSLGRRRTGGVYEQYF	TRBV18	TRBJ2-7	once	TRBD1
TGTGCCAGCAGTGAAGGAGCGGGAGCCTTAGCCAAAAACATTCAGTACTTC	CASSEGAGALAKNIQYF	TRBV25-1	TRBJ2-4	.	TRBD2
TGTGCCAGCAGCAGAGATCGGGGTTCCTACGAGCAGTACTTC	CASSRDRGSYEQYF	TRBV11-2	TRBJ2-7	.	.
TGTGCCAGTAGTATACCAGGGACAGGTGGTGAAGCTTTCTTT	CASSIPGTGGEAFF	TRBV19	TRBJ1-1	.	TRBD1
TGTGCCAGCAGCAAAGAGAGGCAGGGGGCGAATGAGCAGTTCTTC	CASSKERQGANEQFF	TRBV21-1	TRBJ2-1	.	.
TGCGCCAGCACCTATAGCGGGGGTCGATACTACGAGCAGTACTTC	CASTYSGGRYYEQYF	TRBV5-1	TRBJ2-7	.	TRBD2
TGTGCCAGCAGCCCCTCCGGCGGACTAGCGGACAATGAGCAGTTCTTC	CASSPSGGLADNEQFF	TRBV14	TRBJ2-1	.	TRBD2
TGTGCCAGCAGTTCCCTTGGGGCTAGCGGACGCTCCTACGAGCAGTACTTC	CASSSLGASGRSYEQYF	TRBV5-6	TRBJ2-7	.	TRBD2
TGTGCCAGCAGCTTGGACCTCGGGACTAGCGGGAGCTACGAGCAGTACTTC	CASSLDLGTSGSYEQYF	TRBV5-8	TRBJ2-7	few	TRBD2
TGTGCCAGCAGTTCGACAGGAGCAAACTATGGCTACACCTTC	CASSSTGANYGYTF	TRBV28	TRBJ1-2	.	.
TGTGCCAGCTCTCACCTCCAGGGAAGGACAACCGGGGAGCTGTTTTTT	CASSHLQGRTTGELFF	TRBV18	TRBJ2-2	.	.
TGCGCCAGCAGCAGTCGGTGGGGACAGATCACCATTAAGAACTATGGCTACACCTTC	CASSSRWGQITIKNYGYTF	TRBV4-1	TRBJ1-2	.	TRBD1
TGTGCCAGCAAGTGGACTCTCGACCTCTACGAGCAGTACTTC	CASKWTLDLYEQYF	TRBV2	TRBJ2-7	.	.
TGTGCCAGCAGCCCCGACCGGGACAGGGGGCGCGAGCAGTACTTC	CASSPDRDRGREQYF	TRBV9	TRBJ2-7	once	TRBD1
TGTGCCAGCAGCCCACGACTAGCGGGAGGGAGCACAGATACGCAGTATTTT	CASSPRLAGGSTDTQYF	TRBV7-9	TRBJ2-3	.	TRBD2
TGTGCCAGCAGTTTATCACCTAGACAGGGACACGGCACCTTC	CASSLSPRQGHGTF	TRBV28	TRBJ1-2	.	TRBD1
TGTGCTAGTGCCTCGGACAGTAACACTGAAGCTTTCTTT	CASASDSNTEAFF	TRBV12-5	TRBJ1-1	.	.
TGTGCCAGCAGCCCCACTAGCGGGAACACCGGGGAGCTGTTTTTT	CASSPTSGNTGELFF	TRBV5-5	TRBJ2-2	.	TRBD2
TGTGCCAGCAGTACATACAGGGACCAGCATTTT	CASSTYRDQHF	TRBV28	TRBJ1-5	once	.
TGTGCCAGCAAGCTATCCGTACTAGCGGGAGGAGGCTACGAGCAGTACTTC	CASKLSVLAGGGYEQYF	TRBV21-1	TRBJ2-7	.	.
TGTGCCAGCAGCTTACAACAGGGGGCAGTCGAGCAGTACTTC	CASSLQQGAVEQYF	TRBV11-2	TRBJ2-7	.	TRBD1
TGTGCCAGCAGTCCCCTGGGGGAGGGCTCCTACGAGCAGTACTTC	CASSPLGEGSYEQYF	TRBV6-5	TRBJ2-7	.	TRBD2
TGTGCCATCAGTAGTACTATGAACACCGGGGAGCTGTTTTTT	CAISSTMNTGELFF	TRBV10-3	TRBJ2-2	.	.
TGTGCCAGCAGCTCACGAAGCAAGCGGCTGACAGGGGGAAAGTTCTTC	CASSSRSKRLTGGKFF	TRBV11-2	TRBJ2-1	.	TRBD1
TGTGCCAGCACCAGGGGCCGCGGCTACACCTTC	CASTRGRGYTF	TRBV12-3/TRBV12-4	TRBJ1-2	few	.
TGTGCCAGTAGTGACCCGGGACTAGGCACAGATACGCAGTATTTT	CASSDPGLGTDTQYF	TRBV19	TRBJ2-3	.	TRBD2
TGTGCCAGCAGCGTACTTTCTAGCGGGGGAGATACGCAGTATTTT	CASSVLSSGGDTQYF	TRBV9	TRBJ2-3	.	TRBD2
TGCGCCAGCAGGCCGGACAGGTATTCACCCCTCCACTTT	CASRPDRYSPLHF	TRBV5-1	TRBJ1-6	few	TRBD1
TGTGCCAGCAGCGGGGGCGCCCCCAATCAGCCCCAGCATTTT	CASSGGAPNQPQHF	TRBV7-9	TRBJ1-5	.	.
TGTGCCACCGCACTAGGGCAGGGGACAGATACGCAGTATTTT	CATALGQGTDTQYF	TRBV27	TRBJ2-3	.	.
TGCGCCAGCAGCTTGGGAGTCTACAATGAGCAGTTCTTC	CASSLGVYNEQFF	TRBV5-1	TRBJ2-1	.	.
TGTGCCACCAGTGATTTCGCGAATGAGCAGTTCTTC	CATSDFANEQFF	TRBV24-1	TRBJ2-1	.	.
TGCGCCAGCAGCTTGGCCTGGGCTAGCGGGGCCAACAATGAGCAGTTCTTC	CASSLAWASGANNEQFF	TRBV5-1	TRBJ2-1	once	TRBD2
TGCGCCAGCAGCCAAGCGAGGGGGGACAGGGGGATTGAAAAACTGTTTTTT	CASSQARGDRGIEKLFF	TRBV4-1	TRBJ1-4	.	TRBD1